A selection of T cell receptor beta chains follows, all from one sample in a study of metastatic and nonmetastatic thyroid tumors. Using MiXCR, TCRdb re-called clones from the PCR reads. The sample holds 34,000 or so clones, 16% seen once. Source material: blood. These receptors came from a female donor with papillary thyroid cancer or a benign thyroid nodule (not recorded which). Some clones in this sample may be carry-over from other donors' samples. Both conserved end residues are part of each CDR3. A D gene is named only where the DNA matches it firmly. Part of the rows lack a size; the others show once, few, many or a class for expanded clones.

cdr3_aa: CASSTGGNTEAFF
cdr3_nt: TGTGCCAGTAGTACGGGGGGGAACACTGAAGCTTTCTTT
d_call: .
j_call: TRBJ1-1
clone_size: many
v_call: TRBV19

cdr3_aa: CASSIDTNTEAFF
cdr3_nt: TGCGCCAGCAGCATTGACACGAACACTGAAGCTTTCTTT
d_call: .
j_call: TRBJ1-1
clone_size: many
v_call: TRBV5-1

cdr3_aa: CASRGGGTWLSEQYF
cdr3_nt: TGTGCCAGCAGGGGCGGCGGGACATGGCTCTCCGAGCAGTACTTC
d_call: .
j_call: TRBJ2-7
clone_size: .
v_call: TRBV6-1

cdr3_aa: CASGTGPEAFF
cdr3_nt: TGCGCCAGCGGGACAGGGCCTGAAGCTTTCTTT
d_call: TRBD1
j_call: TRBJ1-1
clone_size: many
v_call: TRBV10-2

cdr3_aa: CASSLQTGNPRRKAFF
cdr3_nt: TGCGCCAGCAGCCTTCAGACAGGGAACCCTCGGAGAAAAGCTTTCTTT
d_call: TRBD1
j_call: TRBJ1-1
clone_size: .
v_call: TRBV5-1

cdr3_aa: CASSLAFTEAFF
cdr3_nt: TGTGCCAGCAGCTTGGCCTTCACTGAAGCTTTCTTT
d_call: .
j_call: TRBJ1-1
clone_size: many
v_call: TRBV5-6

cdr3_aa: CASSLGVTSSSGNTIYF
cdr3_nt: TGTGCCAGCAGCTTGGGGGTGACCTCCAGCTCTGGAAACACCATATATTTT
d_call: .
j_call: TRBJ1-3
clone_size: many
v_call: TRBV7-2

cdr3_aa: CASEFSTGARNTEAFF
cdr3_nt: TGTGCCAGCGAGTTCTCGACAGGGGCGAGGAACACTGAAGCTTTCTTT
d_call: TRBD1
j_call: TRBJ1-1
clone_size: many
v_call: TRBV28

cdr3_aa: CASSFREGSGYGYTF
cdr3_nt: TGTGCCAGCAGTTTTCGGGAGGGGAGCGGCTATGGCTACACCTTC
d_call: .
j_call: TRBJ1-2
clone_size: medium-sized
v_call: TRBV12-3/TRBV12-4

cdr3_aa: CASSATSSYNEQFF
cdr3_nt: TGTGCCAGCAGTGCCACGAGCTCCTACAATGAGCAGTTCTTC
d_call: .
j_call: TRBJ2-1
clone_size: many
v_call: TRBV27

cdr3_aa: CSVGPTDTQYF
cdr3_nt: TGCAGCGTTGGACCTACAGATACGCAGTATTTT
d_call: .
j_call: TRBJ2-3
clone_size: many
v_call: TRBV29-1

cdr3_aa: CASSTSPWDSPLHF
cdr3_nt: TGTGCCAGCAGTACGAGCCCGTGGGATTCACCCCTCCACTTT
d_call: .
j_call: TRBJ1-6
clone_size: many
v_call: TRBV14

cdr3_aa: CASRPGAGYGYTF
cdr3_nt: TGTGCCAGCAGACCAGGGGCAGGGTATGGCTACACCTTC
d_call: .
j_call: TRBJ1-2
clone_size: few
v_call: TRBV28

cdr3_aa: CASSKAGANVLTF
cdr3_nt: TGTGCCAGTAGTAAGGCTGGGGCCAACGTCCTGACTTTC
d_call: .
j_call: TRBJ2-6
clone_size: many
v_call: TRBV19

cdr3_aa: CVSSVQDNYVYTF
cdr3_nt: TGTGTCAGCAGCGTACAGGATAACTATGTCTACACCTTC
d_call: .
j_call: TRBJ1-2
clone_size: few
v_call: TRBV6-1

cdr3_aa: CASSLGGSNQPQHF
cdr3_nt: TGTGCCAGCAGCTTAGGGGGGTCTAATCAGCCCCAGCATTTT
d_call: .
j_call: TRBJ1-5
clone_size: many
v_call: TRBV9

cdr3_aa: CSARAGHTDTEAFF
cdr3_nt: TGCAGTGCTAGAGCGGGGCATACGGACACTGAAGCTTTCTTT
d_call: .
j_call: TRBJ1-1
clone_size: .
v_call: TRBV20-1

cdr3_aa: CASSSPLTNLAGVEQFF
cdr3_nt: TGCGCCAGCAGCTCACCACTTACAAATCTAGCGGGAGTTGAGCAGTTCTTC
d_call: TRBD2
j_call: TRBJ2-1
clone_size: many
v_call: TRBV5-1

cdr3_aa: CASSRQNEQYF
cdr3_nt: TGTGCCAGCAGTAGACAGAACGAGCAGTACTTC
d_call: .
j_call: TRBJ2-7
clone_size: many
v_call: TRBV6-1

cdr3_aa: CSARISSDSTYEQYF
cdr3_nt: TGCAGTGCCAGGATAAGTAGCGACAGTACCTACGAGCAGTACTTC
d_call: .
j_call: TRBJ2-7
clone_size: medium-sized
v_call: TRBV20-1

cdr3_aa: CASAPGADGNQPQHF
cdr3_nt: TGTGCCAGCGCCCCCGGGGCGGACGGAAATCAGCCCCAGCATTTT
d_call: .
j_call: TRBJ1-5
clone_size: .
v_call: TRBV2

cdr3_aa: CASSLVGDRDPYEQYF
cdr3_nt: TGTGCCAGCAGCCTAGTCGGGGACAGGGACCCCTACGAGCAGTACTTC
d_call: TRBD1
j_call: TRBJ2-7
clone_size: many
v_call: TRBV7-9

cdr3_aa: CASSYSMSDRGRGYEHYF
cdr3_nt: TGTGCCAGCAGCTACTCCATGTCTGACAGGGGTCGCGGCTACGAGCATTACTTC
d_call: TRBD1
j_call: TRBJ2-7
clone_size: .
v_call: TRBV13

cdr3_aa: CASIRGHAYANNEQFF
cdr3_nt: TGTGCCAGCATCCGAGGACATGCGTATGCCAACAATGAGCAGTTCTTC
d_call: .
j_call: TRBJ2-1
clone_size: few
v_call: TRBV27

cdr3_aa: CSARVPTTNTEAFF
cdr3_nt: TGCAGTGCTAGAGTTCCGACTACCAACACTGAAGCTTTCTTT
d_call: .
j_call: TRBJ1-1
clone_size: medium-sized
v_call: TRBV20-1

cdr3_aa: CASSTTPGQGAITEAFF
cdr3_nt: TGTGCCAGCAGCACAACACCGGGACAGGGGGCTATCACTGAAGCTTTCTTT
d_call: TRBD1
j_call: TRBJ1-1
clone_size: many
v_call: TRBV13

cdr3_aa: CASSYESSGGSSPNTGELFF
cdr3_nt: TGTGCCAGCAGTTACGAGTCGTCGGGAGGGTCCTCTCCGAACACCGGGGAGCTGTTTTTT
d_call: TRBD2
j_call: TRBJ2-2
clone_size: many
v_call: TRBV6-6

cdr3_aa: CASSLRTGGTYEQYF
cdr3_nt: TGTGCCAGCTCACTGCGGACAGGGGGCACCTACGAGCAGTACTTC
d_call: TRBD1
j_call: TRBJ2-7
clone_size: many
v_call: TRBV18

cdr3_aa: CASSPRVGHSPLHF
cdr3_nt: TGTGCCAGCAGCCCCAGGGTAGGACACTCACCCCTCCACTTT
d_call: .
j_call: TRBJ1-6
clone_size: many
v_call: TRBV3-1

cdr3_aa: CASSEAGVHQPQHF
cdr3_nt: TGTGCCAGCAGTGAAGCGGGGGTACATCAGCCCCAGCATTTT
d_call: .
j_call: TRBJ1-5
clone_size: many
v_call: TRBV6-1

cdr3_aa: CASSFLSAEQYF
cdr3_nt: TGTGCCAGCAGCTTTTTGTCAGCCGAGCAGTACTTC
d_call: .
j_call: TRBJ2-7
clone_size: many
v_call: TRBV13

cdr3_aa: CASRILAGGPMPYEQYF
cdr3_nt: TGTGCCAGCAGAATACTAGCGGGAGGGCCTATGCCCTACGAGCAGTACTTC
d_call: TRBD2
j_call: TRBJ2-7
clone_size: .
v_call: TRBV2

cdr3_aa: CSAVRQGATNEKLFF
cdr3_nt: TGCAGTGCTGTCCGACAGGGTGCAACTAATGAAAAACTGTTTTTT
d_call: TRBD1
j_call: TRBJ1-4
clone_size: many
v_call: TRBV20-1

cdr3_aa: CSARESGRRVYEQYF
cdr3_nt: TGCAGTGCTAGAGAAAGCGGGAGGAGGGTCTACGAGCAGTACTTC
d_call: TRBD2
j_call: TRBJ2-7
clone_size: .
v_call: TRBV20-1

cdr3_aa: CASRFPGSYEQYF
cdr3_nt: TGTGCCAGCAGGTTCCCAGGCTCCTACGAGCAGTACTTC
d_call: .
j_call: TRBJ2-7
clone_size: medium-sized
v_call: TRBV12-3/TRBV12-4

cdr3_aa: CASSQVGTVGNHGYTF
cdr3_nt: TGCGCCAGCAGCCAAGTGGGGACAGTGGGTAACCATGGCTACACCTTC
d_call: TRBD1
j_call: TRBJ1-2
clone_size: .
v_call: TRBV4-1

cdr3_aa: CASSEIGGVSSDTQYF
cdr3_nt: TGTGCCAGCAGTGAAATCGGGGGGGTCTCTTCAGATACGCAGTATTTT
d_call: TRBD2
j_call: TRBJ2-3
clone_size: .
v_call: TRBV2